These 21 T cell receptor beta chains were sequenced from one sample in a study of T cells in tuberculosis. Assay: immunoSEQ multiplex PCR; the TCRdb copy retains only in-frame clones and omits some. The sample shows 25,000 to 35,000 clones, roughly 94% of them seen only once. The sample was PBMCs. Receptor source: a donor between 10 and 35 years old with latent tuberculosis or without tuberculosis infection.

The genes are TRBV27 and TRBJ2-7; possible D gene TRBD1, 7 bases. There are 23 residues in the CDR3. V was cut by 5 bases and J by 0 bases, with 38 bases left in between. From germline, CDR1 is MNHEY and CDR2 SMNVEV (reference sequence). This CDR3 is CASSPQTSGGPINLASYSYEQYF. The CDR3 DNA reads TGTGCCAGCAGTCCACAGACCTCAGGGGGTCCGATCAACCTAGCGAGCTACTCCTACGAGCAGTACTTC.

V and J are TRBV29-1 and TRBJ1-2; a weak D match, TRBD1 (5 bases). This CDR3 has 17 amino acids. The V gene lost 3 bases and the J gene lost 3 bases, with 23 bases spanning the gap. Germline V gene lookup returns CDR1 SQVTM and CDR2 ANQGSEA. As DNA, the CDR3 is TGCAGCGTTGATCTTTTCGGGACTCAGGACCGCCACTATGGCTACACCTTC. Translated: CSVDLFGTQDRHYGYTF.

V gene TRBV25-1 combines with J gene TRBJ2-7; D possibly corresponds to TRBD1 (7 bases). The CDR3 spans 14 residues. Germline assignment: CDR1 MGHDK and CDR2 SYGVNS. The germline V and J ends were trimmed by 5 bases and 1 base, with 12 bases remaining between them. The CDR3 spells CASSIQGGSYEQYF. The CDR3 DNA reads TGTGCCAGCAGTATCCAGGGGGGTTCCTACGAGCAGTACTTC.

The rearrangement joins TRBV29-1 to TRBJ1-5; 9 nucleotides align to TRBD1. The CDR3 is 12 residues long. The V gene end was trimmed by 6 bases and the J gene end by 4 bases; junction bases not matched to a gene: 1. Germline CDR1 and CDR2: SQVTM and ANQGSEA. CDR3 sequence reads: CSVGTGNQPQHF. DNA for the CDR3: TGCAGCGTCGGGACAGGGAATCAGCCCCAGCATTTT. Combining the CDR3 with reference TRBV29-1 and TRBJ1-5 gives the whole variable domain SAVISQKPSRDICQRGTSLTIQCQVDSQVTMMFWYRQQPGQSLTLIATANQGSEATYESGFVIDKFPISRPNLTFSTLTVSNMSPEDSSIYLCSVGTGNQPQHFGDGTRLSIL.

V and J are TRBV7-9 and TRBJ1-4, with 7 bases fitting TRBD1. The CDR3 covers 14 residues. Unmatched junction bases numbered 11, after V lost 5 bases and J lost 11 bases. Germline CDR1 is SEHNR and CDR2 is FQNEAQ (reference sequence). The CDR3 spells CASSPQTGLRKLFF. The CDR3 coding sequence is TGTGCCAGCAGCCCCCAGACAGGGTTAAGGAAACTGTTTTTT.

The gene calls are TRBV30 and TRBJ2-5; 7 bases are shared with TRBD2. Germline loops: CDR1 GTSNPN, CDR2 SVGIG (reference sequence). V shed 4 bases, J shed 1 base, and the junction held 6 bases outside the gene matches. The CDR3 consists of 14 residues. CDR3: CAWMASGFQETQYF. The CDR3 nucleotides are TGTGCCTGGATGGCTAGCGGATTCCAAGAGACCCAGTACTTC.

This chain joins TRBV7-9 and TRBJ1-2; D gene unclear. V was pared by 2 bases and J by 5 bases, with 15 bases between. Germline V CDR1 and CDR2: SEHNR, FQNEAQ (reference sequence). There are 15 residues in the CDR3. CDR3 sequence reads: CASSLLAGGGYGYTF. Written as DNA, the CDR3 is TGTGCCAGCAGCTTACTGGCAGGCGGAGGGTATGGCTACACCTTC. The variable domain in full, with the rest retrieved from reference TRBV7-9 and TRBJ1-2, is DTGVSQNPRHKITKRGQNVTFRCDPISEHNRLYWYRQTLGQGPEFLTYFQNEAQLEKSRLLSDRFSAERPKGSFSTLEIQRTEQGDSAMYLCASSLLAGGGYGYTFGSGTRLTVV.

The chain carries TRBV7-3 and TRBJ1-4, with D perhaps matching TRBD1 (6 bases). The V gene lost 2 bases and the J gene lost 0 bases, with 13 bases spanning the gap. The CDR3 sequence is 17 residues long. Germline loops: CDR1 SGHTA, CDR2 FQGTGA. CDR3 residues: CASSLWPRQATNEKLFF. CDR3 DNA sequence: TGTGCCAGCAGCTTATGGCCCAGACAGGCAACTAATGAAAAACTGTTTTTT.

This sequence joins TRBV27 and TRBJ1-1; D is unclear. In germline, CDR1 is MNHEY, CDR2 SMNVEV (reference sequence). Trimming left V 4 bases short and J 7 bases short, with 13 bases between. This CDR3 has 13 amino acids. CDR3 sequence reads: CASSSQVTLEAFF. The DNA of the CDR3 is TGTGCCAGCAGTTCTCAGGTCACCCTTGAAGCTTTCTTT.

The CDR3: CASSLAGDRGHEQYF. The CDR3, as DNA: TGTGCCAGCAGTTTAGCTGGGGACAGGGGCCACGAGCAGTACTTC. The chain uses TRBV27 and TRBJ2-7, with 10 bases fitting TRBD1. Losses at the gene ends were 2 bases for V and 5 bases for J; bases not matched to a gene: 6. Germline V lookup: CDR1 MNHEY, CDR2 SMNVEV (reference sequence). The CDR3 is made up of 15 amino acids.

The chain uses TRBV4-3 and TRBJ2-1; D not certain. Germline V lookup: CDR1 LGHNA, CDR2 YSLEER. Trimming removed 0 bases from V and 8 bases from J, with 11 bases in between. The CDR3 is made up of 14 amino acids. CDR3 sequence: CASSQDRFHDEQFF. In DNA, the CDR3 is TGCGCCAGCAGCCAAGACAGGTTTCACGATGAGCAGTTCTTC.

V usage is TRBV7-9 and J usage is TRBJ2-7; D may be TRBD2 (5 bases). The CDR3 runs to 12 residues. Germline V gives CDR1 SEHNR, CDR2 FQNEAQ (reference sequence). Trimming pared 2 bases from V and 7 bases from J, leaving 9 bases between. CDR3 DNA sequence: TGTGCCAGCAGCTTACGAACGGGGGAGCAGTACTTC. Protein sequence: CASSLRTGEQYF. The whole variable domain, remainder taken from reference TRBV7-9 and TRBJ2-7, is DTGVSQNPRHKITKRGQNVTFRCDPISEHNRLYWYRQTLGQGPEFLTYFQNEAQLEKSRLLSDRFSAERPKGSFSTLEIQRTEQGDSAMYLCASSLRTGEQYFGPGTRLTVT.

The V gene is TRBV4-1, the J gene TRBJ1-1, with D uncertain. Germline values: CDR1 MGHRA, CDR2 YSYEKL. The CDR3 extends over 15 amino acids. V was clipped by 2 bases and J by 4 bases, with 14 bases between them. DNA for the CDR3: TGCGCCAGCAGCCAACCTTCCGACCGGGGCACTGAAGCTTTCTTT. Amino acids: CASSQPSDRGTEAFF.

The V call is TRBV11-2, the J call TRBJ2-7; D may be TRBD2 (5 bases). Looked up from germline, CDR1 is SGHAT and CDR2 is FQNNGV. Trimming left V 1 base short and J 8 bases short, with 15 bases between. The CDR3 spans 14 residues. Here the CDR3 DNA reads TGTGCCAGCAGCTTAGGCCTGGGGAGCATCAAGCAGTACTTC. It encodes CASSLGLGSIKQYF.

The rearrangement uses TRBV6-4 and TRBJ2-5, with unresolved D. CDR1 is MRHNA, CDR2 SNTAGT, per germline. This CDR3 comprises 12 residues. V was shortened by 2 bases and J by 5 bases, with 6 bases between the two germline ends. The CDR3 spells CASSDEEETQYF. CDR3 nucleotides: TGTGCCAGCAGTGACGAGGAGGAGACCCAGTACTTC.

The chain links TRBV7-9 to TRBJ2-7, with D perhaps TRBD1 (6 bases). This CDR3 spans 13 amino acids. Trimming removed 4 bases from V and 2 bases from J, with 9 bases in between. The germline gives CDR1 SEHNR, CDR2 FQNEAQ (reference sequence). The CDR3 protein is CASSSRTAYEQYF. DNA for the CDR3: TGTGCCAGCAGCTCTCGGACAGCCTACGAGCAGTACTTC.

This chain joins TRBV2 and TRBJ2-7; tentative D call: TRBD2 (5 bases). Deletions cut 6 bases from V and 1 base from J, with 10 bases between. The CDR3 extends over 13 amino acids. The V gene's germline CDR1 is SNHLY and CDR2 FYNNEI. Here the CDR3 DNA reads TGTGCCAGCAGGCCCGGCGGGTCCTACGAGCAGTACTTC. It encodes CASRPGGSYEQYF. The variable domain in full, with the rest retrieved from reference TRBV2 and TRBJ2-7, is EPEVTQTPSHQVTQMGQEVILRCVPISNHLYFYWYRQILGQKVEFLVSFYNNEISEKSEIFDDQFSVERPDGSNFTLKIRSTKLEDSAMYFCASRPGGSYEQYFGPGTRLTVT.

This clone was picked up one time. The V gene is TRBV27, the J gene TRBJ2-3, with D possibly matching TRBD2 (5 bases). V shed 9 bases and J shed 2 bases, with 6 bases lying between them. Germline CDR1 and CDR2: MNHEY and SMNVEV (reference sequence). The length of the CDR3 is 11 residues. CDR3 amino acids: CARGLTDTQYF. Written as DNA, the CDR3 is TGTGCCAGAGGACTCACAGATACGCAGTATTTT.

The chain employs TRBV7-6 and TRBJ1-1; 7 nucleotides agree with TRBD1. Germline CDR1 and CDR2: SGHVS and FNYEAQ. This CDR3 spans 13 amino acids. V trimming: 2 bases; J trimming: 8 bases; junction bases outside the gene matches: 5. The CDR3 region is CASSLKGAREAFF. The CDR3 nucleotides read TGTGCCAGCAGCTTAAAGGGGGCGAGGGAAGCTTTCTTT. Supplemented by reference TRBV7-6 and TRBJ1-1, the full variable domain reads GAGVSQSPRYKVTKRGQDVALRCDPISGHVSLYWYRQALGQGPEFLTYFNYEAQQDKSGLPNDRFSAERPEGSISTLTIQRTEQRDSAMYRCASSLKGAREAFFGQGTRLTVV.

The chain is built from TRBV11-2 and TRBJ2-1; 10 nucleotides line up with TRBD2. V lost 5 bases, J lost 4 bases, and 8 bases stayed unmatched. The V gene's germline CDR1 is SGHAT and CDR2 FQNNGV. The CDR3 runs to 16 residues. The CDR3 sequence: CASSPEVAGGYNEQFF. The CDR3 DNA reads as TGTGCCAGCAGCCCCGAGGTAGCGGGAGGTTACAATGAGCAGTTCTTC.

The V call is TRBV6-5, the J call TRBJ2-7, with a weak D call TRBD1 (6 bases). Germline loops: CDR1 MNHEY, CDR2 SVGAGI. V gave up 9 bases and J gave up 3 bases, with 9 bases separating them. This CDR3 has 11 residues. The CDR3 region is CASGQNYEQYF. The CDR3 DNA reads TGTGCCAGTGGACAGAACTACGAGCAGTACTTC.